A single sample is the source of the 8 T cell receptor beta chains below, sequenced in a study of identical twins. TCRdb processed the 5' RACE reads anew with MiXCR; each CDR3 protein has one entry. The profile shows 400,000 to 500,000 distinct CDR3 sequences, approximately 17% of them singletons. Specimen: naive T cells sorted from blood. The receptors were gathered from a man aged 50-59 years in good health.

This clonotype was seen more than once but under ten times. This chain joins TRBV29-1 and TRBJ2-1; D unresolved. Trimming removed 2 bases from V and 8 bases from J, with 16 bases in between. The length of the CDR3 is 14 residues. Per the germline V gene, CDR1 is SQVTM and CDR2 is ANQGSEA. DNA of the CDR3: TGCAGCGTTGAACTTCGCGCCGGTAACTATGAGCAGTTCTTC. Encoded protein: CSVELRAGNYEQFF.

This clonotype was counted a few times. The chain couples TRBV9 to TRBJ2-2, with no clear D. Germline lookup yields CDR1 SGDLS and CDR2 YYNGEE. The CDR3 has 16 amino acids. The ends were cut back, 4 bases at V and 4 bases at J, with 17 bases in the middle. The CDR3 DNA reads as TGTGCCAGCAGCCTGCTCGCCACTCCTGTCACCGGGGAGCTGTTTTTT. Its translation: CASSLLATPVTGELFF.

This clonotype has at least ten counts. This chain links TRBV28 with TRBJ2-1; 9 bases match TRBD2. The CDR3 is 15 amino acids. In germline, CDR1 is MDHEN, CDR2 SYDVKM. V shed 5 bases and J 1 base; nucleotides not matched to a gene: 3. The CDR3 sequence is CASSLAGPSYNEQFF. The CDR3 DNA follows: TGTGCCAGCAGTCTAGCGGGGCCTTCCTACAATGAGCAGTTCTTC.

This clonotype was picked up a small number of times. The chain has TRBV29-1 and TRBJ2-7; 8 bases align to TRBD2. Germline CDR1 is SQVTM and CDR2 is ANQGSEA. This CDR3 region has 13 residues. With 7 bases clipped from V and 4 bases from J, the junction kept 9 bases outside the gene matches. CDR3 in DNA: TGCAGCGCCAACAGCGGGAGCGGTTACGAGCAGTACTTC. Translation gives CSANSGSGYEQYF.

V usage is TRBV14 and J usage is TRBJ1-1; D is uncertain. CDR3 length equals 15 residues. V was clipped by 1 base and J by 2 bases, with 11 bases between them. The V gene's germline CDR1 is SGHDN and CDR2 FVKESK. The CDR3 bases are TGTGCCAGCAGCCAAGGTCGGTCACTCAACACTGAAGCTTTCTTT. It encodes CASSQGRSLNTEAFF.

The rearrangement links TRBV6-6 to TRBJ2-1, with D uncertain. Germline CDR1 and CDR2: MNHNY and SVGAGI (reference sequence). The V and J ends lost 7 bases and 2 bases respectively, with 9 bases between them. The CDR3 runs to 13 residues. The DNA for the CDR3 is TGTGCCAGCATGTTCGAAACCTACAATGAGCAGTTCTTC. It specifies CASMFETYNEQFF.

This clonotype was detected only a few times. DNA of the CDR3: TGCGCCAGCAGCCGCAAGGGGGCCAGCTCCTACAATGAGCAGTTCTTC. It is translated as CASSRKGASSYNEQFF. V gene TRBV4-3 combines with J gene TRBJ2-1; 7 bases line up with TRBD1. The CDR3 covers 16 residues. V was pared by 4 bases and J by 0 bases, with 6 bases of the junction left unmatched. Germline CDR1 and CDR2: LGHNA and YSLEER.

The chain combines TRBV27 with TRBJ1-3, with 9 bases that match TRBD1. The CDR3 length is 15 residues. V lost 6 bases to trimming and J lost 2 bases; unmatched junction nucleotides: 5. Germline V lookup: CDR1 MNHEY, CDR2 SMNVEV (reference sequence). CDR3 amino acids: CASREQGAPGNTIYF. The CDR3 nucleotides read TGTGCCAGCAGAGAACAGGGGGCGCCTGGAAACACCATATATTTT.